A single sample gave rise to the 29 T cell receptor beta chains below, sequenced in a study of OX40 agonist ivuxolimab in advanced cancers. Produced via immunoSEQ multiplex PCR; TCRdb's table is partial and in-frame only. The repertoire includes about 110,000 clones, roughly 89% of them detected once, and less than 0.35% sits in the top ten. The sequenced sample was CD4+ or CD8+ T cells sorted from blood, obtained in a trial of the OX40 agonist ivuxolimab. These receptors all stem from an adult with an advanced solid tumor such as melanoma, head and neck, liver or kidney cancer.

The chain links TRBV9 to TRBJ2-1; D unclear. The V end lost 0 bases, the J end lost 5 bases, and 9 bases lay between the germline ends. The CDR3 covers 14 residues. Germline CDR1 is SGDLS and CDR2 is YYNGEE. The CDR3 sequence is CASSVAWDDNEQFF. The CDR3 DNA is TGTGCCAGCAGCGTAGCTTGGGATGACAATGAGCAGTTCTTC.

V gene TRBV6-5 combines with J gene TRBJ1-2, with 7 bases that match TRBD1. This CDR3 has 15 residues. V lost 5 bases, J lost 4 bases, and 10 bases stayed unmatched. Germline V lookup: CDR1 MNHEY, CDR2 SVGAGI. The CDR3 is CASSDYRGPSYGYTF. The CDR3 bases are TGTGCCAGCAGTGACTACAGGGGACCGAGCTATGGCTACACCTTC.

The rearrangement links TRBV28 to TRBJ2-7, with D tentatively TRBD2 (6 bases). Looked up from germline, CDR1 is MDHEN and CDR2 is SYDVKM. V lost 5 bases and J 6 bases, leaving 20 bases between the germline ends. The CDR3 extends over 15 amino acids. In nucleotides, the CDR3 is TGTGCCAGCAGTCCCACCAGTGGCAGGGACTCCGAGCAGTACTTC. Translation: CASSPTSGRDSEQYF.

The rearrangement joins TRBV14 to TRBJ2-3, with no clear D. CDR1 is SGHDN and CDR2 is FVKESK in the germline V gene. There are 13 residues in the CDR3. V dropped 2 bases and J dropped 3 bases, with 6 bases sitting between them. CDR3 region: CASSQLRTDTQYF. CDR3 bases: TGTGCCAGCAGCCAACTAAGGACAGATACGCAGTATTTT.

A remark on this clone: One end of the junction varies from germline; a read error may be responsible. V usage is TRBV7-7 and J usage is TRBJ2-5; perhaps D is TRBD1 or TRBD2 (6 bases each). Per germline, CDR1 SSHAT and CDR2 FNYEAQ (reference sequence). There are 17 residues in the CDR3. The CDR3 reads CASSPTPSRQAGETQYF. CDR3 DNA sequence: TGTGCTAGCAGCCCAACCCCCTCGAGACAGGCGGGGGAGACCCAGTACTTC.

This clone was seen once. The CDR3 nucleotides read TGCGCCAGCAGCTTGGGTCTCTATGGCTACACCTTC. This translates into CASSLGLYGYTF. The rearrangement joins TRBV5-1 to TRBJ1-2; the D is unclear. CDR1 is SGHRS, CDR2 YFSETQ, per germline. Trimming cost V 0 bases and J 4 bases, with 4 bases left between them. There are 12 residues in the CDR3.

V is TRBV4-3 and J is TRBJ1-1; D is uncertain. This CDR3 comprises 13 residues. V lost 4 bases to trimming and J lost 1 base, with 7 bases between them. CDR1 LGHNA and CDR2 YSLEER come from the germline V gene. CDR3 amino acids: CASSLSRNTEAFF. Here the CDR3 DNA reads TGCGCCAGCAGCCTGTCGCGGAACACTGAAGCTTTCTTT.

This sequence joins TRBV4-2 and TRBJ2-7; 8 nucleotides match TRBD1. The CDR3 length is 17 residues. Looked up from germline, CDR1 is LGHNA and CDR2 is YNFKEQ. J gave up 4 bases and V 4 bases, and 15 bases lay outside the gene matches. The CDR3 DNA sequence: TGTGCCAGCAGCCGCATCCCGACGACAGGGGCTACATACGAGCAGTACTTC. Its translation: CASSRIPTTGATYEQYF.

The rearrangement uses TRBV11-3 and TRBJ2-3; D is possibly TRBD1 or TRBD2 (7 bases each). Trimming removed 3 bases from V and 3 bases from J, with 13 bases in between. This CDR3 comprises 15 residues. The V gene's germline CDR1 is SGHNT and CDR2 YENEEA. The CDR3 is CASSFRQGGTDTQYF. In DNA form, the CDR3 reads TGTGCCAGCAGCTTTCGGCAGGGGGGGACAGATACGCAGTATTTT.

The chain uses TRBV30 and TRBJ1-3; D is unresolved. Trimming took 1 base from V and 2 from J, leaving 6 bases between them. The V gene's germline CDR1 is GTSNPN and CDR2 SVGIG (reference sequence). The CDR3 has 13 residues. CDR3 DNA: TGTGCCTGGAGTGGCGGGGCTGGAAACACCATATATTTT. It yields the protein CAWSGGAGNTIYF.

The gene calls are TRBV6-5 and TRBJ1-3; TRBD1 matches 7 bases. V was pared by 4 bases and J by 4 bases, with 4 bases of the junction left unmatched. Looked up from germline, CDR1 is MNHEY and CDR2 is SVGAGI. CDR3 length: 14 amino acids. This chain's CDR3 is CASSSTGAGNTIYF. The DNA for the CDR3 is TGTGCCAGCAGTTCCACAGGGGCGGGAAACACCATATATTTT.

This chain joins TRBV6-6 and TRBJ1-6; TRBD1 agrees at 9 bases. Germline lookup yields CDR1 MNHNY and CDR2 SVGAGI (reference sequence). With V trimmed by 6 bases and J by 14 bases, 5 bases remained unmatched. The CDR3 has 12 amino acids. The CDR3 sequence: CASRTGGWALHF. Written as DNA, the CDR3 is TGTGCCAGCAGAACAGGGGGCTGGGCCCTCCACTTT.

The sample holds one count of this clone. The V gene is TRBV4-2, the J gene TRBJ1-3; D is undetermined. The CDR3 totals 15 residues. Trimming took off 3 bases at V and 0 bases at J, with 9 bases between the two ends. Germline V lookup: CDR1 LGHNA, CDR2 YNFKEQ. CDR3 amino acids: CASSQVTSSGNTIYF. The CDR3 nucleotides are TGTGCCAGCAGCCAGGTTACCAGCTCTGGAAACACCATATATTTT.

The chain couples TRBV27 to TRBJ1-6, with 12 bases identical to TRBD1. V shed 2 bases and J 10 bases; nucleotides not matched to a gene: 9. The V gene's germline CDR1 is MNHEY and CDR2 SMNVEV (reference sequence). The length of the CDR3 is 17 residues. CDR3 DNA: TGTGCCAGCAGTTTAGATAACCGGGACAGGGGGCGATCACCCCTCCACTTT. It yields the protein CASSLDNRDRGRSPLHF.

The chain recombines TRBV4-2 with TRBJ2-3; weak D call: TRBD2 (6 bases). The CDR3 consists of 14 residues. Trimming took off 6 bases at V and 0 bases at J, with 10 bases between the two ends. Germline CDR1 reads LGHNA; CDR2 reads YNFKEQ. CDR3 residues: CASSSGTSTDTQYF. CDR3 in DNA: TGTGCCAGCAGTTCCGGGACTAGCACAGATACGCAGTATTTT.

This CDR3 is CASCRAPEETQYF. The CDR3 nucleotides read TGTGCCAGTTGCCGTGCCCCAGAAGAGACCCAGTACTTC. This rearrangement joins TRBV19 to TRBJ2-5; D unclear. Germline CDR1 is LNHDA and CDR2 is SQIVND (reference sequence). V lost 8 bases, J lost 3 bases, and 13 bases lay in between. There are 13 residues in the CDR3.

This chain uses TRBV11-2 with TRBJ1-5, with TRBD1 as a possible D gene (5 bases). Per the germline V gene, CDR1 is SGHAT and CDR2 is FQNNGV. This CDR3 is 13 amino acids long. V was shortened by 3 bases and J by 6 bases, with 9 bases between the two germline ends. CDR3 in amino acids: CASSLGPSQPQHF. The DNA for the CDR3 is TGTGCCAGCAGCTTGGGACCGTCTCAGCCCCAGCATTTT.

The chain employs TRBV11-2 and TRBJ2-5; TRBD2 is a possible D gene (6 bases). V was pared by 1 base and J by 3 bases, with 12 bases between. The length of the CDR3 is 15 residues. Germline CDR1 reads SGHAT; CDR2 reads FQNNGV. CDR3 sequence (DNA): TGTGCCAGCAGCTTAGGTGGCGCGGGGAAAGAGACCCAGTACTTC. Translation gives CASSLGGAGKETQYF.

This chain links TRBV7-2 with TRBJ2-1; 7 bases are shared with TRBD1. The germline V gene encodes CDR1 SGHTA and CDR2 FQGNSA. The V and J ends lost 3 bases and 7 bases, in that order; junction bases with no gene match: 3. This CDR3 spans 13 amino acids. CDR3 protein: CASSLNRGNEQFF. In nucleotides, the CDR3 is TGTGCCAGCAGCTTGAACAGGGGAAATGAGCAGTTCTTC.

The chain carries TRBV9 and TRBJ1-1, with D possibly matching TRBD1 (6 bases). The ends were cut back, 0 bases at V and 3 bases at J, with 9 bases in the middle. CDR1 is SGDLS and CDR2 is YYNGEE in the germline V gene. The CDR3 is 14 residues long. DNA for the CDR3: TGTGCCAGCAGCGTAGCACAGGGTGACACTGAAGCTTTCTTT. It yields the protein CASSVAQGDTEAFF. Full variable domain (missing parts from reference TRBV9 and TRBJ1-1): DSGVTQTPKHLITATGQRVTLRCSPRSGDLSVYWYQQSLDQGLQFLIQYYNGEERAKGNILERFSAQQFPDLHSELNLSSLELGDSALYFCASSVAQGDTEAFFGQGTRLTVV.

The gene calls are TRBV30 and TRBJ1-2; the D is unclear. Germline CDR1 GTSNPN, CDR2 SVGIG (reference sequence). The CDR3 totals 14 residues. V was pared by 0 bases and J by 4 bases, with 12 bases between. CDR3 nucleotides: TGTGCCTGGAGTGTAACGGGATTGAGCTATGGCTACACCTTC. It encodes CAWSVTGLSYGYTF.

The chain employs TRBV5-1 and TRBJ2-1; the D is unclear. The germline CDR1 and CDR2 sequences are SGHRS and YFSETQ. The CDR3 consists of 15 residues. V gave up 7 bases and J gave up 13 bases, with 27 bases separating them. CDR3 DNA: TGCGCCAGCGCCAAGGTTTTGGGCTCTTCGTCCCTCCAGTTCTTC. It specifies CASAKVLGSSSLQFF.

This chain links TRBV9 with TRBJ2-7, with TRBD1 matching 11 bases. The CDR3 has 15 amino acids. Trimming at V came to 3 bases and at J to 6 bases, leaving 8 bases not matched to a gene. Germline lookup yields CDR1 SGDLS and CDR2 YYNGEE. CDR3 in DNA: TGTGCCAGCAGCGCCCGGACAGGGGGCGCGTCCGAGCAGTACTTC. Its protein product is CASSARTGGASEQYF. Full variable domain (remainder filled in from reference TRBV9 and TRBJ2-7): DSGVTQTPKHLITATGQRVTLRCSPRSGDLSVYWYQQSLDQGLQFLIQYYNGEERAKGNILERFSAQQFPDLHSELNLSSLELGDSALYFCASSARTGGASEQYFGPGTRLTVT.

This sequence joins TRBV5-6 and TRBJ2-5; 7 bases are a match to TRBD2. CDR3 length: 13 amino acids. The ends lost 2 bases at V and 5 bases at J; junction bases unmatched: 3. CDR1 and CDR2 (germline): SGHDT, YYEEEE. The CDR3 is CASSFRAGETQYF. DNA for the CDR3: TGTGCCAGCAGCTTTAGAGCGGGGGAGACCCAGTACTTC.

V gene TRBV7-3 combines with J gene TRBJ1-2; TRBD1 might be the D (6 bases). V lost 5 bases and J 4 bases, leaving 23 bases between the germline ends. Germline V gives CDR1 SGHTA, CDR2 FQGTGA. The CDR3 is made up of 17 amino acids. CDR3 sequence: CASSQNPNLDSVYGYTF. The CDR3 DNA reads as TGTGCCAGCAGCCAAAACCCTAACTTGGACAGCGTCTATGGCTACACCTTC. The full variable domain, rest sourced from reference TRBV7-3 and TRBJ1-2, is GAGVSQTPSNKVTEKGKYVELRCDPISGHTALYWYRQSLGQGPEFLIYFQGTGAADDSGLPNDRFFAVRPEGSVSTLKIQRTERGDSAVYLCASSQNPNLDSVYGYTFGSGTRLTVV.

The V call is TRBV6-5, the J call TRBJ2-3; D is perhaps TRBD2 (6 bases). The V and J ends lost 2 bases and 2 bases respectively, with 14 bases between them. The CDR3 runs to 16 residues. The germline V gene encodes CDR1 MNHEY and CDR2 SVGAGI. CDR3 loop: CASSYNRDFYTDTQYF. CDR3 coding DNA: TGTGCCAGCAGTTACAACCGGGACTTCTACACAGATACGCAGTATTTT.

The chain is built from TRBV9 and TRBJ1-1, with a tentative D call TRBD1 (5 bases). V was shortened by 0 bases and J by 6 bases, with 18 bases between the two germline ends. CDR3 size: 16 residues. Germline CDR1 SGDLS, CDR2 YYNGEE. The CDR3 sequence is CASSVESRFSGAEAFF. CDR3 coding DNA: TGTGCCAGCAGCGTAGAATCCCGGTTCTCGGGGGCTGAAGCTTTCTTT.

The chain is built from TRBV7-2 and TRBJ2-2; the match to TRBD2 covers 15 bases. V lost 2 bases and J lost 4; bases outside the gene matches: 5. CDR3 size: 18 residues. Germline V CDR1 and CDR2: SGHTA, FQGNSA. CDR3 sequence (DNA): TGTGCCAGCAGCTTACGGACTAGCGGGAGGGCCATCACCGGGGAGCTGTTTTTT. Translation gives CASSLRTSGRAITGELFF. Filled out from reference TRBV7-2 and TRBJ2-2, the complete variable domain reads GAGVSQSPSNKVTEKGKDVELRCDPISGHTALYWYRQSLGQGLEFLIYFQGNSAPDKSGLPSDRFSAERTGGSVSTLTIQRTQQEDSAVYLCASSLRTSGRAITGELFFGEGSRLTVL.

The chain recombines TRBV6-5 with TRBJ1-4; no clear D. The CDR3 has 12 residues. Trimming cost V 7 bases and J 6 bases, with 9 bases left between them. Germline-derived CDR1 and CDR2 are MNHEY and SVGAGI. CDR3 bases: TGTGCCAGCACCCGGGGAGATGAAAAACTGTTTTTT. As protein: CASTRGDEKLFF.